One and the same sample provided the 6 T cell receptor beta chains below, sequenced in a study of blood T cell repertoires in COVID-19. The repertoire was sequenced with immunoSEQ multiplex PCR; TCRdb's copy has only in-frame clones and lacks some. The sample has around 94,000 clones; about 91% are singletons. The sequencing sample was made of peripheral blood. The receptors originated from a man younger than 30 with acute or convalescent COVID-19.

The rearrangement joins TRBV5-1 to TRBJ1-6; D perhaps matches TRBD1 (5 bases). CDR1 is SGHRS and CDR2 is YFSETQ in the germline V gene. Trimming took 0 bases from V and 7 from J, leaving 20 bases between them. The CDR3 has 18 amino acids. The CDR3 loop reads CASSLEMQGIKVNSPLHF. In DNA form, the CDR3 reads TGCGCCAGCAGCTTGGAGATGCAGGGTATAAAGGTCAATTCACCCCTCCACTTT.

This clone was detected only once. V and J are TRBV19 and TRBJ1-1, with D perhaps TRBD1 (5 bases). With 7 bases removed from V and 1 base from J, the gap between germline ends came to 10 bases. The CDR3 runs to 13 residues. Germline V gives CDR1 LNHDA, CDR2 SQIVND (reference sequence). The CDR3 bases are TGTGCCAGTACCCTGGGGGGGAACACTGAAGCTTTCTTT. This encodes CASTLGGNTEAFF. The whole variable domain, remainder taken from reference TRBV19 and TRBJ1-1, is DGGITQSPKYLFRKEGQNVTLSCEQNLNHDAMYWYRQDPGQGLRLIYYSQIVNDFQKGDIAEGYSVSREKKESFPLTVTSAQKNPTAFYLCASTLGGNTEAFFGQGTRLTVV.

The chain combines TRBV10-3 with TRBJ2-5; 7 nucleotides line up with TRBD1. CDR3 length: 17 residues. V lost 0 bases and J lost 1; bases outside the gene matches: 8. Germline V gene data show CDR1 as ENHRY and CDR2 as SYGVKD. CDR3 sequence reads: CAISESWASGGQETQYF. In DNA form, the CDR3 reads TGTGCCATCAGTGAGTCGTGGGCATCAGGGGGCCAAGAGACCCAGTACTTC.

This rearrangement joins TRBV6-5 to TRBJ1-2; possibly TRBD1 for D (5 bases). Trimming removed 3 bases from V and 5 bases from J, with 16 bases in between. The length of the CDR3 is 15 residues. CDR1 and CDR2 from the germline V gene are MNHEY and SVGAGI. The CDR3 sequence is CASSYPQGGGYGYTF. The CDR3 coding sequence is TGTGCCAGCAGTTATCCCCAGGGAGGAGGGTATGGCTACACCTTC.

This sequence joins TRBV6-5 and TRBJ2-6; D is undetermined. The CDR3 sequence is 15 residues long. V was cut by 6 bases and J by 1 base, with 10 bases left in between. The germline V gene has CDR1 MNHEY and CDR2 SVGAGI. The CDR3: CASSWLPSGANVLTF. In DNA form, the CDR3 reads TGTGCCAGCAGCTGGCTGCCTTCTGGGGCCAACGTCCTGACTTTC.

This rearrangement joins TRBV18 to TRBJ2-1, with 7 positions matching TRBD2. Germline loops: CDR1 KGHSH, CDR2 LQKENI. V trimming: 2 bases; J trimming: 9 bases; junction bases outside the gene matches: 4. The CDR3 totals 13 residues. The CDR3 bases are TGTGCCAGCTCACCAGGGAGGGTGAGTGAGCAGTTCTTC. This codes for CASSPGRVSEQFF.